This is a list of T cell receptor beta chains from one sample in a study of CD8+CD57+ T cells in acquired aplastic anemia. Each CDR3 protein is one row after TCRdb ran MiXCR on the reads. The sample includes a few hundred thousand distinct CDR3 sequences, around 60% of them seen just once. Sequences were obtained from sorted CD4+, CD8+, or CD8+CD57+ T cells (not recorded which) from PBMCs. The receptor source for this set is a human donor with severe aplastic anemia or a healthy control (not recorded which). CDR3s include the opening cysteine and the closing phenylalanine or tryptophan. The D gene is left open where the match is weak.

V gene: TRBV18
J gene: TRBJ2-3
D gene: TRBD2
CDR3 protein: CASSPSTSGGTDTQYF

V gene: TRBV19
J gene: TRBJ2-5
D gene: NA
CDR3 protein: CASSMLARQETQYF

V gene: TRBV9
J gene: TRBJ2-7
D gene: TRBD2
CDR3 protein: CASSPSGTRLYEQYF

V gene: TRBV5-1
J gene: TRBJ2-3
D gene: NA
CDR3 protein: CASSAQLGTDTQYF

V gene: TRBV11-2
J gene: TRBJ1-6
D gene: TRBD1
CDR3 protein: CASSPQGAAYNSPLHF

V gene: TRBV12-3/TRBV12-4
J gene: TRBJ2-1
D gene: NA
CDR3 protein: CASSPTPLMEQFF

V gene: TRBV2
J gene: TRBJ2-3
D gene: TRBD2
CDR3 protein: CASSTSGAGTQYF

V gene: TRBV30
J gene: TRBJ2-5
D gene: NA
CDR3 protein: CAWRSRIPVGETQYF

V gene: TRBV6-2/TRBV6-3
J gene: TRBJ1-2
D gene: TRBD1
CDR3 protein: CASSSPGQIPYGYTF

V gene: TRBV5-8
J gene: TRBJ2-7
D gene: TRBD1
CDR3 protein: CASSLDQGAGEQYF

V gene: TRBV29-1
J gene: TRBJ2-6
D gene: TRBD1
CDR3 protein: CSVFDRGPGANVLTF

V gene: TRBV2
J gene: TRBJ2-7
D gene: TRBD1
CDR3 protein: CASRIGQGTYEQYF

V gene: TRBV24-1
J gene: TRBJ2-5
D gene: NA
CDR3 protein: CATSDPDPCRGGEKTQYF

V gene: TRBV29-1
J gene: TRBJ2-2
D gene: NA
CDR3 protein: CSVLRANTGELFF

V gene: TRBV7-9
J gene: TRBJ2-2
D gene: TRBD1
CDR3 protein: CASSLLTGVNTGELFF

V gene: TRBV4-3
J gene: TRBJ2-3
D gene: NA
CDR3 protein: CASSHSGFGTDTQYF

V gene: TRBV7-9
J gene: TRBJ2-5
D gene: TRBD1
CDR3 protein: CASSPIFRQGEETQYF

V gene: TRBV6-6
J gene: TRBJ1-2
D gene: NA
CDR3 protein: CASSTTGQGYTF

V gene: TRBV29-1
J gene: TRBJ1-6
D gene: TRBD1
CDR3 protein: CSVSRDRGNSPLHF

V gene: TRBV6-1
J gene: TRBJ1-1
D gene: TRBD1
CDR3 protein: CASSENRGNTEAFF

V gene: TRBV25-1
J gene: TRBJ2-1
D gene: NA
CDR3 protein: CASSHQYNEQFF

V gene: TRBV7-8
J gene: TRBJ1-5
D gene: NA
CDR3 protein: CASSWGSNQPQNF

V gene: TRBV19
J gene: TRBJ2-1
D gene: TRBD2
CDR3 protein: CASTSSGPYNEQFF

V gene: TRBV6-2/TRBV6-3
J gene: TRBJ1-6
D gene: NA
CDR3 protein: CASSYDRKGYSPLHF

V gene: TRBV29-1
J gene: TRBJ2-2
D gene: NA
CDR3 protein: CSVGGLGRRIGELFF

V gene: TRBV7-3
J gene: TRBJ1-4
D gene: NA
CDR3 protein: CASSQRAGANEKLFF

V gene: TRBV7-6
J gene: TRBJ2-1
D gene: TRBD2
CDR3 protein: CASSFSGDYNEQFF

V gene: TRBV5-1
J gene: TRBJ2-6
D gene: TRBD2
CDR3 protein: CASSLSSGGVYVLTF

V gene: TRBV7-3
J gene: TRBJ2-3
D gene: NA
CDR3 protein: CASSLNGRVGRSTDTQYF

V gene: TRBV20-1
J gene: TRBJ2-1
D gene: NA
CDR3 protein: CTSLRISGSYNEQFF

V gene: TRBV29-1
J gene: TRBJ1-1
D gene: NA
CDR3 protein: CSAQENTEAFF

V gene: TRBV20-1
J gene: TRBJ1-5
D gene: NA
CDR3 protein: CSAGGDYSNQPQHF

V gene: TRBV15
J gene: TRBJ2-7
D gene: TRBD2
CDR3 protein: CATSREAGYYEQYF

V gene: TRBV5-1
J gene: TRBJ2-7
D gene: TRBD1
CDR3 protein: CASSLQGQTYEQYF

V gene: TRBV19
J gene: TRBJ1-5
D gene: NA
CDR3 protein: CASSPHKGSSNQPQHF

V gene: TRBV5-1
J gene: TRBJ2-2
D gene: NA
CDR3 protein: CASSSDRALDGELFF

V gene: TRBV20-1
J gene: TRBJ2-3
D gene: NA
CDR3 protein: CSAFSAGGTDTQYF

V gene: TRBV13
J gene: TRBJ2-7
D gene: TRBD1
CDR3 protein: CASSWGQGKSSSYEQYF

V gene: TRBV9
J gene: TRBJ1-5
D gene: NA
CDR3 protein: CASSVEGGNQPQHF

V gene: TRBV29-1
J gene: TRBJ2-1
D gene: NA
CDR3 protein: CSVTGMAGEVEQFF

V gene: TRBV6-1
J gene: TRBJ2-7
D gene: TRBD1
CDR3 protein: CASSERRTGDSYEQYF

V gene: TRBV9
J gene: TRBJ2-1
D gene: NA
CDR3 protein: CASSVVAPDNEQFF

V gene: TRBV19
J gene: TRBJ2-7
D gene: NA
CDR3 protein: CASSMGPYEQYF

V gene: TRBV20-1
J gene: TRBJ2-7
D gene: NA
CDR3 protein: CSAITVTSYEQYF

V gene: TRBV6-5
J gene: TRBJ2-7
D gene: TRBD2
CDR3 protein: CASRHRLTSGGSYEQYF

V gene: TRBV20-1
J gene: TRBJ2-3
D gene: TRBD2
CDR3 protein: CSARITSGGTQYF

V gene: TRBV19
J gene: TRBJ2-7
D gene: NA
CDR3 protein: CASSWGTGRLSYEQYF

V gene: TRBV5-1
J gene: TRBJ2-2
D gene: NA
CDR3 protein: CASRREGELFF

V gene: TRBV15
J gene: TRBJ2-5
D gene: TRBD2
CDR3 protein: CATSSSSGLAGGHQETQYF

V gene: TRBV29-1
J gene: TRBJ2-7
D gene: NA
CDR3 protein: CSATEGGYEQYF

V gene: TRBV7-2
J gene: TRBJ2-7
D gene: TRBD1
CDR3 protein: CASSAAGGQGSYEQYF

V gene: TRBV25-1
J gene: TRBJ2-5
D gene: NA
CDR3 protein: CASSDRVQETQYF

V gene: TRBV5-1
J gene: TRBJ1-3
D gene: TRBD1
CDR3 protein: CASSHPGTGTGNTIYF

V gene: TRBV4-2
J gene: TRBJ1-1
D gene: TRBD1
CDR3 protein: CASSQVRTGPEAFF